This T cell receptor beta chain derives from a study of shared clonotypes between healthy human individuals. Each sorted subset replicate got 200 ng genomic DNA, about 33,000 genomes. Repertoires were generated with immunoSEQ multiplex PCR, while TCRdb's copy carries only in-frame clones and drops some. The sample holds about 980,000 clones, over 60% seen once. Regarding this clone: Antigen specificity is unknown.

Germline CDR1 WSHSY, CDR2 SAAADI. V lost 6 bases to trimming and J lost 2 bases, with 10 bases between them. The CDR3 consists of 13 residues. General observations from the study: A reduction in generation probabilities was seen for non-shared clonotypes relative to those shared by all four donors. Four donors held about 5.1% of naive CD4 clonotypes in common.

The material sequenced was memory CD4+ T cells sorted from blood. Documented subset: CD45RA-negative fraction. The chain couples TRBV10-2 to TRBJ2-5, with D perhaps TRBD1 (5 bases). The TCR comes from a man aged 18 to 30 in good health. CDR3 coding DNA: TGCGCCAGCAGACTGGGGCTACAAGAGACCCAGTACTTC. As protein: CASRLGLQETQYF.